This paragraph reports one T cell receptor beta chain. The antigen is not known. These data belong to a study of chemoradiotherapy in HPV16-positive cancers. The protocol was immunoSEQ multiplex PCR, while the TCRdb copy is restricted to in-frame clones and leaves out a portion. The sample contains about 12,000 clones, 65% to 85% of which appear only once. Study results and caveats: HPV-specific T cells were functionally defined from only two HPV16-positive patients.

The receptor was derived from a human donor with HPV-associated anogenital cancer. The specimen was obtained from a patient who underwent chemoradiotherapy.

CDR3 protein: CASSPRRGYEQYF. CDR3 nucleotide sequence: TGTGCCAGCTCACCCCGCAGGGGGTACGAGCAGTACTTC. The chain is built from TRBV18 and TRBJ2-7; TRBD1 aligns across 7 bases. CDR3 size: 13 residues. The germline V gene has CDR1 KGHSH and CDR2 LQKENI. After removal of 3 bases from V and 4 bases from J, the junction contained 3 bases not matched to a gene.